This T cell receptor (beta chain) originates from a study of T cell clones after liver transplantation. Study context: Three of the eight recipients were HCV-positive; the rest had non-autoimmune, non-viral transplant indications.

This clone came up once. Its antigen is not identified. Unstimulated PBMCs were sorted into CD3+CD4+ and CD3+CD8+ populations. The V and J ends lost 0 bases and 5 bases respectively, with 16 bases between them. CDR1 and CDR2 from the germline V gene are LGHNT and FRNRAP. The CDR3 has 16 residues. The study, taken as a whole, reports: Migration into the graft, not deletion, may explain lost graft donor-reactive T cells.

TCRdb's table, derived via immunoSEQ multiplex PCR, lists solely in-frame clones and lacks some. Of tens of thousands of clones in the sample, 80% to 85% are singletons; the top ten hold approximately 0.47%. This material consisted of CD4+ T cells from blood, taken approximately 45 months after liver transplant. This receptor was identified in a human patient who received a liver transplant. Some T cells may be transferred from the graft donor. This chain links TRBV12-5 with TRBJ1-2; D is undetermined. Written as DNA, the CDR3 is TGTGCTAGTGGTTTGGTTCTCGGTTCAATGACGTATGGCTACACCTTC. It codes for CASGLVLGSMTYGYTF.